Listed here are 27 T cell receptor beta chains from one sample, sequenced in a study of regulatory T cells in long-lasting Graves disease. Time point here: newly diagnosed GD, antithyroid drugs for less than 3 months. PBMC-derived RNA was used for the TCR library. According to the study, TCR beta libraries were built with iRepertoire HTBI primers and CDR3-region Arm-PCR. Via MiXCR, TCRdb re-called the multiplex PCR reads, giving one row per CDR3 protein. This table holds roughly 610,000 distinct CDR3 sequences, around 16% found once. These same records also appear under a second study, on T cells in Graves' hyperthyroidism and ophthalmopathy.

Sequencing was performed on peripheral blood mononuclear cells (PBMCs), taken at new diagnosis, from a patient treated with antithyroid drugs. These receptors all stem from a man younger than 35 with Graves disease.

Many counts were recorded for this clonotype. This chain joins TRBV28 and TRBJ1-6, with no clear D. The germline V gene encodes CDR1 MDHEN and CDR2 SYDVKM. CDR3 length equals 13 residues. Trimming took off 6 bases at V and 10 bases at J, with 13 bases between the two ends. The CDR3 bases are TGTGCCAGCAGCCTGCGCTGGAGATCACCCCTCCACTTT. This encodes CASSLRWRSPLHF.

This clonotype was counted a few times. The chain has TRBV9 and TRBJ1-2, with D maybe TRBD1 (5 bases). The germline V and J ends were trimmed by 3 bases and 1 base, with 13 bases remaining between them. CDR1 is SGDLS, CDR2 YYNGEE, per germline. This CDR3 is built from 15 residues. The CDR3 coding sequence is TGTGCCAGCAGCGCCCCCGAAAGGGGTAACTATGGCTACACCTTC. It specifies CASSAPERGNYGYTF.

This clonotype was counted at least ten times. The J gene is TRBJ2-3, the V gene TRBV15; 7 bases map to TRBD1. CDR3 length: 14 amino acids. Germline-derived CDR1 and CDR2 are LNHNV and YYDKDF (reference sequence). V gave up 7 bases and J gave up 4 bases; unmatched junction bases: 8. The CDR3 DNA sequence: TGTGCCACCACCCCCAGGGGGTCCGCAGATACGCAGTATTTT. Translation gives CATTPRGSADTQYF.

CDR3 in DNA: TGCGCCAGCAGCTTGCGGGACCCTAATGAAAAACTGTTTTTT. It translates to CASSLRDPNEKLFF. The chain employs TRBV5-1 and TRBJ1-4; a possible D gene is TRBD1 (5 bases). CDR1 is SGHRS and CDR2 is YFSETQ in the germline V gene. V dropped 1 base and J dropped 3 bases, with 7 bases sitting between them. The CDR3 is 14 residues long.

This clonotype has only a few counts. The V gene is TRBV29-1, the J gene TRBJ1-2, with 9 bases lining up with TRBD1. V dropped 1 base and J dropped 3; count of bases not matched to a gene: 3. This CDR3 region has 14 residues. CDR1 is SQVTM and CDR2 is ANQGSEA in the germline V gene. CDR3 amino acids: CSVEGTGDDYGYTF. In nucleotides, the CDR3 is TGCAGCGTTGAAGGGACAGGGGATGACTATGGCTACACCTTC. Full variable domain (remainder filled in from reference TRBV29-1 and TRBJ1-2): SAVISQKPSRDICQRGTSLTIQCQVDSQVTMMFWYRQQPGQSLTLIATANQGSEATYESGFVIDKFPISRPNLTFSTLTVSNMSPEDSSIYLCSVEGTGDDYGYTFGSGTRLTVV.

The CDR3 nucleotides are TGTGCCAGCAGTCCACCCGGGACTACGGGCGAGCAGTACTTC. As protein: CASSPPGTTGEQYF. This chain connects TRBV12-3 or TRBV12-4 to TRBJ2-7, with 7 bases aligning to TRBD2. With V trimmed by 5 bases and J by 6 bases, 10 bases remained unmatched. The CDR3 totals 14 residues.

This clonotype was detected many times. The rearrangement uses TRBV11-2 and TRBJ2-7, with TRBD2 matching 8 bases. CDR1 and CDR2 from the germline V gene are SGHAT and FQNNGV. V shed 5 bases, J shed 6 bases, and the junction held 18 bases outside the gene matches. CDR3 length: 17 residues. CDR3 sequence (DNA): TGTGCCAGCAGCCTATCCCCCTCGGGAGGGAGTCCCCTCGAGCAGTACTTC. Encoded protein: CASSLSPSGGSPLEQYF.

This chain links TRBV7-2 with TRBJ2-1; D not resolved. V shed 1 base and J shed 0 bases, with 10 bases lying between them. The CDR3 covers 16 residues. The germline gives CDR1 SGHTA, CDR2 FQGNSA. Here the CDR3 reads CASSLGDSSSYNEQFF. The CDR3 DNA sequence: TGTGCCAGCAGCTTAGGCGACTCCAGCTCCTACAATGAGCAGTTCTTC.

This clonotype was recorded at least ten times. The V and J genes are TRBV11-2 and TRBJ2-3; D possibly corresponds to TRBD2 (6 bases). V was pared by 7 bases and J by 2 bases, with 28 bases between. From germline, CDR1 is SGHAT and CDR2 FQNNGV. The CDR3 has 19 residues. Written as DNA, the CDR3 is TGTGCCAGCACCTTCCCCCTAGCGTCGTTCGGCACAAACACAGATACGCAGTATTTT. As protein: CASTFPLASFGTNTDTQYF. Full variable domain (missing parts from reference TRBV11-2 and TRBJ2-3): EAGVAQSPRYKIIEKRQSVAFWCNPISGHATLYWYQQILGQGPKLLIQFQNNGVVDDSQLPKDRFSAERLKGVDSTLKIQPAKLEDSAVYLCASTFPLASFGTNTDTQYFGPGTRLTVL.

At least ten counts were recorded for this clonotype. The gene calls are TRBV12-3 or TRBV12-4 and TRBJ1-1, with D tentatively TRBD1 (5 bases). The CDR3 totals 17 residues. Trimming stripped 3 bases from V and 0 bases from J, with 17 bases between. The CDR3 DNA follows: TGTGCCAGCAGTTTCGCTTTGACGGGACGTATGAACACTGAAGCTTTCTTT. Translated: CASSFALTGRMNTEAFF.

As concerns this clonotype: The junction departs from the called germline gene at one end, perhaps through a read error. The chain has TRBV5-1 and TRBJ1-6; maybe TRBD1 (5 bases). Germline assignment: CDR1 SGHRS and CDR2 YFSETQ. The CDR3 has 20 residues. CDR3 bases: TGTGCCAGCAGCATAGGGACGTCTTTGACCGTGAGCTCCTATAATTCACCCCTCCACTTT. The encoded protein is CASSIGTSLTVSSYNSPLHF.

This clonotype was picked up a small number of times. V gene TRBV28 combines with J gene TRBJ1-1; unclear D gene. This CDR3 is 17 amino acids long. The germline CDR1 and CDR2 sequences are MDHEN and SYDVKM. V gave up 4 bases and J gave up 0 bases, with 18 bases separating them. The CDR3, as DNA: TGTGCCAGCAGTTCCTCTAGGAGGAGGAGAATGAACACTGAAGCTTTCTTT. Translation gives CASSSSRRRRMNTEAFF.

This clonotype was recorded many times. The chain uses TRBV14 and TRBJ2-5, with D unclear. Germline-derived CDR1 and CDR2 are SGHDN and FVKESK. V lost 3 bases and J 9 bases, leaving 17 bases between the germline ends. The CDR3 runs to 14 residues. CDR3 residues: CASSHQAKPAAQYF. DNA of the CDR3: TGTGCCAGCAGCCATCAGGCCAAGCCCGCGGCCCAGTACTTC.

This clonotype was seen repeatedly, ten times or more. The chain carries TRBV3-1 and TRBJ2-5, with 8 bases fitting TRBD2. CDR1 and CDR2 (germline): LGHDT, YNNKEL (reference sequence). The CDR3 is 15 residues long. The trim removed 1 base at V and 5 bases at J, leaving 6 bases unmatched. The CDR3 DNA reads TGTGCCAGCAGCCAAGCGGGAGGGCCTGGGGAGACCCAGTACTTC. Its protein is CASSQAGGPGETQYF.

The CDR3, as DNA: TGTGCCAGTAGTACCCGGGGGGAACGGTACGAGCAGTACTTC. Translation gives CASSTRGERYEQYF. The chain recombines TRBV19 with TRBJ2-7; 7 bases line up with TRBD2. V gave up 4 bases and J gave up 4 bases; unmatched junction bases: 7. Per germline, CDR1 LNHDA and CDR2 SQIVND (reference sequence). This CDR3 contains 14 residues.

This clonotype was picked up a small number of times. J is TRBJ2-7 and V is TRBV5-6, with TRBD1 identical over 9 bases. The CDR3 has 14 residues. Unmatched junction bases numbered 2, after V lost 1 base and J lost 3 bases. Germline CDR1 is SGHDT and CDR2 is YYEEEE. CDR3 DNA sequence: TGTGCCAGCAGCTTGACAGGGGGCGACTACGAGCAGTACTTC. Residues: CASSLTGGDYEQYF. Full variable domain (remainder filled in from reference TRBV5-6 and TRBJ2-7): DAGVTQSPTHLIKTRGQQVTLRCSPKSGHDTVSWYQQALGQGPQFIFQYYEEEERQRGNFPDRFSGHQFPNYSSELNVNALLLGDSALYLCASSLTGGDYEQYFGPGTRLTVT.

This clonotype has a count of ten or more. This CDR3 is CASSSGKGGEQYF. CDR3 sequence (DNA): TGTGCCAGCAGTTCTGGCAAGGGCGGCGAGCAGTACTTC. The chain uses TRBV12-3 or TRBV12-4 and TRBJ2-7; D is undetermined. The CDR3 is made up of 13 amino acids. The V end lost 4 bases, the J end lost 6 bases, and 13 bases lay between the germline ends.

The V gene is TRBV9, the J gene TRBJ1-1; D unclear. The germline CDR1 and CDR2 sequences are SGDLS and YYNGEE. V shed 4 bases and J shed 0 bases, with 13 bases lying between them. The CDR3 has 15 amino acids. The CDR3 coding sequence is TGTGCCAGCAGCCCATACTCACAGATGAACACTGAAGCTTTCTTT. Encoded protein: CASSPYSQMNTEAFF.

This clonotype was found a few times. CDR3 loop: CATSDPVSYNEQFF. The CDR3 DNA reads TGTGCCACCAGTGACCCTGTTTCCTACAATGAGCAGTTCTTC. The rearrangement links TRBV24-1 to TRBJ2-1, with D unresolved. CDR3 length: 14 residues. Trimming took 4 bases from V and 1 from J, leaving 7 bases between them. Germline loops: CDR1 KGHDR, CDR2 SFDVKD.

The table lists this clonotype with many counts. The chain employs TRBV7-2 and TRBJ2-1; D is undetermined. This CDR3 is built from 14 residues. Between the trimmed V and J ends, which lost 4 bases and 4 bases, there was a span of 11 bases. Germline lookup yields CDR1 SGHTA and CDR2 FQGNSA. This chain's CDR3 is CASSSQIGYNEQFF. The CDR3 DNA is TGTGCCAGCAGCTCCCAGATAGGGTACAATGAGCAGTTCTTC.

This chain joins TRBV5-6 and TRBJ1-2; weak D call: TRBD1 (5 bases). The V gene lost 4 bases and the J gene lost 2 bases, with 15 bases spanning the gap. CDR1 and CDR2 from the germline V gene are SGHDT and YYEEEE. CDR3 length: 15 amino acids. CDR3 nucleotide sequence: TGTGCCAGCAGCCCCGGGTGGGGGGGAAACTATGGCTACACCTTC. Its translation: CASSPGWGGNYGYTF.

This clonotype was seen just once. With a much larger clone just one base away, this may be a read error. V and J are TRBV29-1 and TRBJ2-1; TRBD1 aligns across 9 bases. The J segment lost 12 bases and the V segment lost 6 bases, leaving 12 bases of the junction unmatched. This CDR3 has 13 amino acids. CDR1 is SQVTM and CDR2 is ANQGSEA in the germline V gene. The DNA for the CDR3 is TGCAGCGTGGGGACAGGGCCACCTCTTGGGCAGTTCTTC. Its translation is CSVGTGPPLGQFF.

Ten or more counts support this clonotype. The chain combines TRBV3-1 with TRBJ2-3; possible D gene TRBD2, 6 bases. CDR1 and CDR2 from the germline V gene are LGHDT and YNNKEL (reference sequence). Trimming shortened V by 3 bases and J by 5 bases, and 12 bases separated the two germline ends. The CDR3 runs 14 residues. In nucleotides, the CDR3 is TGTGCCAGCAGCCACGGGAGCTTTGAAGATACGCAGTATTTT. Amino acid sequence: CASSHGSFEDTQYF.

The chain combines TRBV5-1 with TRBJ1-4; a weak D match, TRBD1 (5 bases). Between the trimmed V and J ends, which lost 5 bases and 3 bases, there was a span of 8 bases. The CDR3 extends over 13 amino acids. Germline CDR1 is SGHRS and CDR2 is YFSETQ. CDR3 region: CASRTASNEKLFF. In DNA, the CDR3 is TGCGCCAGCAGGACAGCTTCTAATGAAAAACTGTTTTTT.

The chain employs TRBV4-1 and TRBJ2-7, with D maybe TRBD2 (5 bases). CDR1 is MGHRA, CDR2 YSYEKL, per germline. The ends were cut back, 2 bases at V and 6 bases at J, with 17 bases in the middle. CDR3 length equals 15 residues. As DNA, the CDR3 is TGCGCCAGCAGCCAAATAGCCCAACGTCGGGGCGAGCAGTACTTC. Its protein is CASSQIAQRRGEQYF.

This clonotype has just a few counts. The J gene is TRBJ2-1, the V gene TRBV10-3; D is undetermined. This CDR3 is built from 15 residues. CDR1 is ENHRY, CDR2 SYGVKD, per germline. V was trimmed by 3 bases and J by 10 bases, leaving 19 bases between them. The CDR3 reads CAISDERASGYEQFF. The CDR3 nucleotides are TGTGCCATCAGTGATGAAAGGGCCTCAGGCTACGAGCAGTTCTTC.

This clonotype turned up a few times. Here the CDR3 DNA reads TGTGCCAGCGTAGGGATGGACACTGAAGCTTTCTTT. This codes for CASVGMDTEAFF. The chain is built from TRBV5-4 and TRBJ1-1, with D hard to call. Germline V lookup: CDR1 SGHNT, CDR2 YYREEE (reference sequence). The CDR3 has 12 residues. The V end was cut by 7 bases, the J end by 3 bases, with 10 bases between.